Listed here is a single T cell receptor beta chain. Its antigen is currently unknown. Trimming at V came to 11 bases and at J to 6 bases, leaving 12 bases not matched to a gene. The CDR3 has 14 residues. CDR1 and CDR2 (germline): MNHNS, SASEGT. Participants comprised healthy donors of bone marrow. This entry comes from a study of cytomegalovirus exposure and HLA in healthy donors. Study-level results: Some V segments, including TRBV6-2 and TRBV6-3, were excluded as indistinguishable.

PCR involved 60 Vbeta and 13 Jbeta primers. Profiled with immunoSEQ multiplex PCR; TCRdb holds only in-frame clones, not every one. Of tens of thousands of clones in the sample, roughly 84% were seen once. Material for sequencing was PBMCs. The V and J genes are TRBV6-1 and TRBJ2-3, with 9 positions matching TRBD1. The clonotype comes from a man younger than 40 in good health and CMV-seronegative. The CDR3, as DNA: TGTGCCGGCGCGGAAGGGACAGGGTCCGATACGCAGTATTTT. Translation: CAGAEGTGSDTQYF.